This TCR beta chain was captured by sequencing in a study of cytomegalovirus exposure and HLA in healthy donors (dated by TCRdb to 2015 to 2018). For the study in its entirety: An earlier analysis of approximately 600 of the donors reported 250 to 350 Gb of sequence data and roughly 100 million unique TCR beta sequences from some 180 million T cells. HLA typing included class I and class II loci at four-digit resolution. The number of typed donors differed by locus: 629-630 for A, B, C, DRB1 and DQB1; 522 for DQA1; around 580 for DPA1; and around 470 for DPB1. The study combined high-throughput TCR immunosequencing, statistical association of individual TCRs with disease status, and machine learning to predict cytomegalovirus infection status. Donor age, sex, ethnicity and CMV serostatus were compiled alongside the repertoire data. To study patterns of TCR occurrence, a later analysis re-analyzed previously published TCR beta repertoires from around 660 donors and added high-resolution HLA genotyping. About 320 gigabases of sequencing data and approximately 84 million unique TCR sequences were included in an early release covering roughly 600 HLA-typed donors. Among roughly 400 genotyped donors of the cohort, an average of around 240,000 unique TCR beta nucleotide sequences were sequenced per donor, roughly 18% of them non-productive. The study aimed to test whether cataloging public T cell receptors could reveal signatures of past pathogen exposure. All discovery cohort repertoires had been generated on a single sequencing platform. About 5 DR-DQ haplotypes were handled as single units for association and clustering, since linkage in the cohort was strong. In an earlier analysis of roughly 580 of the donors, high-throughput TCR beta sequencing was used to judge whether each TCR beta V gene segment behaved as functional or pseudogenic. A later genetic analysis used genome-wide SNP genotypes for about 60% of the roughly 700 donors, treating that subset as a discovery cohort. The later analysis used no new phenotypic data to find candidate immune exposures, relying instead on TCR beta sequences and their occurrence across donors. The study profiled the T cell repertoires of 550 to 700 subjects by immunosequencing and related them to cytomegalovirus serostatus. The genetic ancestry cluster associated with self-reported Caucasian donors included approximately 85% of the 300 to 400 genotyped donors. Along with the roughly 670-subject first cohort, a separate validation cohort of over a hundred different subjects was used. The full study reports these points: Correlated functional status among segregating V segments might reflect linkage disequilibrium, but an unknown experimental factor could not be ruled out. Across donors, most TCR sequences were observed very rarely, whereas some public TCRs were present in many individuals. In vitro tests confirmed that a few of the cytomegalovirus-associated TCR beta chains recognize cytomegalovirus antigens. The study listed around 160 TCR beta chains as associated with cytomegalovirus. A later analysis found that HLA-associated TCR beta chains were more clonally expanded and had lower generation probabilities than equally common non-associated chains. A further reported finding was that TCR beta sequences accurately predicted the HLA-A and HLA-B alleles for most subjects in the first cohort. Immune exposure information for the cohort was limited to CMV serostatus. Because some donors lacked HLA typing at each locus, the association tests relied only on the typed subset. The earlier analysis of approximately 590 of the donors excluded roughly 17 rarely observed V segments, including chromosome 9 orphons, because counts were too low. In a later analysis, most CMV-associated TCR beta chains were found to appear HLA-restricted, with HLA associations seemingly driven largely by CMV exposure. The authors suggested that the approach could potentially be generalized to other disease states and immunological phenotypes. The presence/absence analyses assumed that sequencing depth was roughly uniform across donors, and that assumption may not be true. Specific HLA alleles were associated with some 15,000 TCR beta sequences at a false discovery rate of 0.05 in a later analysis. A later analysis found that TCR association rates varied across HLA loci, with DRB1 alleles showing the most associated TCRs and HLA-C alleles the fewest. This cohort had only TCR beta chains sequenced, and the lack of alpha or paired-chain data limited which features could be detected. In an earlier analysis of roughly 500 of the donors, most TCR beta V segments appeared in productive rearrangements about 87% or about 30% of the time, broadly matching IMGT annotations. In a later genetic analysis, a missense DCLRE1C variant was associated with V-gene and J-gene trimming of TCR beta chains, and the association was replicated in an independent cohort. A cluster of highly shared sequence variants was judged likely to represent a technical artifact of the sequencing pipeline. Assigning TCR associations to individual alleles was difficult when HLA alleles, especially DR and DQ, strongly co-occurred. According to a later analysis, parvovirus B19, influenza, CMV and Epstein-Barr virus appeared linked to several top co-occurrence clusters. The 87-base-pair reads could not distinguish some IMGT-functional V segments, including TRBV6-2 and TRBV6-3, so those segments were excluded. Compared with the approximately 670-donor mean, donors in an Asian-associated ancestry cluster had fewer N-insertions in productive TCRs, according to a later genetic analysis. The classifier was reported to diagnose cytomegalovirus status with high specificity and sensitivity in both the original cohort and the validation cohort.

In total, approximately 610 healthy bone marrow donors made up the cohort. At the time of sampling, every cohort member was nominally healthy, though immune exposures that went unrecorded were likely present. The donor tested CMV seronegative and was one of the 352 seronegative cohort members. A peripheral blood sample was collected from each donor, and TCR beta sequencing was performed on peripheral blood mononuclear cells. Genomic DNA extraction from the blood cell samples was performed with the Qiagen DNeasy Blood Extraction Kit. Libraries were constructed by the immunoSEQ multiplex PCR assay. For the multiplex PCR, a mixture combining 60 forward primers for TCR Vbeta segments and 13 reverse primers for TCR Jbeta segments was used. The CDR3 region of rearranged TCR beta genes was amplified from genomic DNA with a multiplex PCR assay. The Illumina HiSeq System was used to sequence the amplified TCR beta libraries as 87-base-pair reads. Regarding the original processing steps: Across the 500 to 750 repertoires, a later analysis counted tens of millions of unique TCR beta chains, some 11 million of which were shared by at least two donors. To remove PCR and sequencing errors, raw reads were error-corrected and collapsed into unique sequences using a nearest-neighbor algorithm that merged closely related sequences. V, D and J gene segments were assigned by aligning CDR3 sequences to IMGT reference sequences. For a sequence to be retained, a match of at least six nucleotides was required to both a V gene segment and a J gene segment. A rearrangement counted as productive if the CDR3 had no stop codons and remained in frame with V and J, and every other rearrangement counted as non-productive. CDR3 was defined according to IMGT convention as the region running from the second conserved V-encoded cysteine to the conserved J-encoded phenylalanine. The earlier analysis of fewer than 700 of the donors excluded sequences that lacked an unambiguous match to a single V gene segment. In an earlier analysis of 587 of the donors, a V segment was called functional when productive rearrangements were above 56.7%, and segregating when the standard deviation between donors exceeded 5%. A statistical classification framework was developed to diagnose cytomegalovirus status using the catalog of TCR beta chain sequences. In a later analysis, TCR nucleotide sequences were compared against IMGT/GENE-DB human TR gene sequences so that V and J genes could be assigned. A later analysis assigned CDR3 sequences and most-parsimonious VDJ recombination scenarios with the TCRdist pipeline. In a later analysis, every TCR beta chain was defined by the combination of its CDR3 amino acid sequence and its V-gene family, and reads without a unique V-gene family were dropped. As a way to deal with suspected cross-contamination and a sequencing artifact, a later analysis dropped roughly 620 nucleotide sequences that were highly shared and had low generation probability. In a later analysis, a clonal expansion index for each public chain was calculated from normalized within-repertoire ranks of inferred template counts. Generation probabilities in a later analysis came from a VDJ recombination model fitted to out-of-frame rearrangements, and those results were checked against IGoR. Hypergeometric tests were used in a later analysis to score TCR-TCR, TCR-HLA and TCR-CMV co-occurrence, with a repertoire-size bias correction applied to the TCR pairs. In a later analysis, false discovery rates were estimated by permuting HLA or CMV assignments 20 times. In a later analysis, co-occurring TCRs were grouped with DBSCAN, and TCRdist sequence similarity was added when clustering was performed within HLA-allele-positive subsets. Co-occurrence clustering excluded repertoires with fewer than 30,000 or more than 120,000 public chains, plus five with anomalous nucleotide sharing. This is the immuneACCESS table as TCRdb keeps it, with only in-frame sequences that have V and J called. A part of the clones is gone; compared with another copy, unresolved V genes explain less than half, and the rest is unexplained. V and J calls and clone size are those listed in that table; D and trimming were worked out from the DNA. For this sample there are about 120,000 clones; approximately 81% appear just once. Together, the top ten hold 2% to 2.5% of the sample.

Worth noting for this clone: The antigen it recognizes is unknown. No much larger clone is present one base from it, and per-base qualities are unavailable.

The germline V gene (reference sequence) sets CDR1 to WNHNN and CDR2 to SYGVQD. The CDR3 goes from the cysteine to the phenylalanine over 14 residues. CDR3 DNA only is kept here, 42 bases in frame from base 1. Cut back by 3 bases and 2 bases, the V and J ends lie 11 bases apart. The sequence came from a woman aged 40 to 55 in good health and CMV-seronegative. The chain couples TRBV10-1 to TRBJ2-7; the D region possibly corresponds to TRBD2 (6 bases align). Sequencing input: PBMCs. This receptor carries the CDR3 CASSERTGAYEQYF. The nucleotide sequence is given as TGCGCCAGCAGTGAACGCACGGGAGCCTACGAGCAGTACTTC.